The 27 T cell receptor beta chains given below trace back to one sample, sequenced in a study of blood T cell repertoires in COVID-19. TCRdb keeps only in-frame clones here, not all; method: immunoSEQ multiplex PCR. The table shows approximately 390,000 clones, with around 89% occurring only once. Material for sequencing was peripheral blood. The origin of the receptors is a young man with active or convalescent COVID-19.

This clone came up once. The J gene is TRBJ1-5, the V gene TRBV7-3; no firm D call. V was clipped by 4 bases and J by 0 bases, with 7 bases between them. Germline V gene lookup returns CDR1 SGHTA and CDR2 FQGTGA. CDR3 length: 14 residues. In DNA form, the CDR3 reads TGTGCCAGCAGCTGCCAGGTTAGCAATCAGCCCCAGCATTTT. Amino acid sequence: CASSCQVSNQPQHF. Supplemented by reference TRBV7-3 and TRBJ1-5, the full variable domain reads GAGVSQTPSNKVTEKGKYVELRCDPISGHTALYWYRQSLGQGPEFLIYFQGTGAADDSGLPNDRFFAVRPEGSVSTLKIQRTERGDSAVYLCASSCQVSNQPQHFGDGTRLSIL.

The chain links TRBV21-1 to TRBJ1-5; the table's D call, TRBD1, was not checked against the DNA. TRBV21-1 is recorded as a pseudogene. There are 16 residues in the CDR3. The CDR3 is CASSKPTGCSNQPQHF. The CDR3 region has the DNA TGTGCCAGCAGCAAACCTACAGGGTGTAGCAATCAGCCCCAGCATTTT.

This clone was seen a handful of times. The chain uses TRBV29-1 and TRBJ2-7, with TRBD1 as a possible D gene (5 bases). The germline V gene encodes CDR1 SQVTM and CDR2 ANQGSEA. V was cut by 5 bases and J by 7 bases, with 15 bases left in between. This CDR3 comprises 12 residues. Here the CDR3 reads CSVLRVDGEQYF. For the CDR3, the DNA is TGCAGCGTTCTCAGGGTGGACGGAGAGCAGTACTTC.

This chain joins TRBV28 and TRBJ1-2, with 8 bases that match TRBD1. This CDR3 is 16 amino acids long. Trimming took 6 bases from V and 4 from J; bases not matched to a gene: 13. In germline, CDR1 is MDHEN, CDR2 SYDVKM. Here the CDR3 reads CASRGTGYPGGYGYTF. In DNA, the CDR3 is TGTGCCAGCAGGGGGACAGGCTATCCGGGGGGCTATGGCTACACCTTC.

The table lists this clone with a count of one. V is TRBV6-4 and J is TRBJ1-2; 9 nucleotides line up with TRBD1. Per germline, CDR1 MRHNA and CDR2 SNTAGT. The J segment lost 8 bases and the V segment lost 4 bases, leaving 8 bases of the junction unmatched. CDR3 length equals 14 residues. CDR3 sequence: CASSAPQGAEGYTF. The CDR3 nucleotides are TGTGCCAGCAGTGCCCCACAGGGGGCGGAGGGCTACACCTTC.

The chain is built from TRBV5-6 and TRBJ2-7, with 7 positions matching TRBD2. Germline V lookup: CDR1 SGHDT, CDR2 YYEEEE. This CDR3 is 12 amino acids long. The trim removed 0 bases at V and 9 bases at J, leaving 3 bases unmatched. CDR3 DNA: TGTGCCAGCAGCTTGGAAGGGAGGGGGCAGTACTTC. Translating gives CASSLEGRGQYF.

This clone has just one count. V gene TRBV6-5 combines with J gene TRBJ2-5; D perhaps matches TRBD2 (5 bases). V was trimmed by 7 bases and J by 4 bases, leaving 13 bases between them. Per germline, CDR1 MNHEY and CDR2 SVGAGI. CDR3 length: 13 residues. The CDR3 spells CASTNLGRETQYF. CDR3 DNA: TGTGCCAGCACCAACTTAGGGAGAGAGACCCAGTACTTC.

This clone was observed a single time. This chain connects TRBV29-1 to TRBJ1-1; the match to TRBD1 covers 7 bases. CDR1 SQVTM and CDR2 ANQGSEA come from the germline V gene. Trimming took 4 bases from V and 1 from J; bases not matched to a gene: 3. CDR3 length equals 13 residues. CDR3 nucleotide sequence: TGCAGCGTTGGGGGGACAGCGAACACTGAAGCTTTCTTT. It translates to CSVGGTANTEAFF.

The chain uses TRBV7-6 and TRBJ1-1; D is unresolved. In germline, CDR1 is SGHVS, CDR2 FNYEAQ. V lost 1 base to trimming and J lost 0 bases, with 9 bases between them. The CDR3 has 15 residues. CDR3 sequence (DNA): TGTGCCAGCAGCTTAGAACCAGAAATGAACACTGAAGCTTTCTTT. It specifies CASSLEPEMNTEAFF.

The CDR3 DNA sequence: TGTGCCAGCAGCCGGTTTGTCGGACAGGGGCAGGGGTATAGCAATCAGCCCCAGCATTTT. This codes for CASSRFVGQGQGYSNQPQHF. This rearrangement joins TRBV4-2 to TRBJ1-5, with 9 bases lining up with TRBD1. The trim removed 4 bases at V and 0 bases at J, leaving 16 bases unmatched. Germline CDR1 reads LGHNA; CDR2 reads YNFKEQ. The CDR3 totals 20 residues.

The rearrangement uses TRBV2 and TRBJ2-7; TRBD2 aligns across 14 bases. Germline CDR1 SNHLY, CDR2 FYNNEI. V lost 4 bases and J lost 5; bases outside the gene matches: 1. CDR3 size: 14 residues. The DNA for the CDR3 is TGTGCCAGCAGTGGGACTAGCGGGGGGAACGAGCAGTACTTC. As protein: CASSGTSGGNEQYF. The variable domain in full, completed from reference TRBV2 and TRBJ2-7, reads EPEVTQTPSHQVTQMGQEVILRCVPISNHLYFYWYRQILGQKVEFLVSFYNNEISEKSEIFDDQFSVERPDGSNFTLKIRSTKLEDSAMYFCASSGTSGGNEQYFGPGTRLTVT.

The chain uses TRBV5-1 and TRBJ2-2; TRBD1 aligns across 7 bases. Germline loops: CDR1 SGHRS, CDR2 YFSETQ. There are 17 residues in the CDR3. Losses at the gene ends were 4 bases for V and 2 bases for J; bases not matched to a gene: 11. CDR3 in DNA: TGCGCCAGCAGCAGAATAGGGGGACAGCTTAACACCGGGGAGCTGTTTTTT. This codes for CASSRIGGQLNTGELFF. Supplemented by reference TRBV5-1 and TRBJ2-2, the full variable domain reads KAGVTQTPRYLIKTRGQQVTLSCSPISGHRSVSWYQQTPGQGLQFLFEYFSETQRNKGNFPGRFSGRQFSNSRSEMNVSTLELGDSALYLCASSRIGGQLNTGELFFGEGSRLTVL.

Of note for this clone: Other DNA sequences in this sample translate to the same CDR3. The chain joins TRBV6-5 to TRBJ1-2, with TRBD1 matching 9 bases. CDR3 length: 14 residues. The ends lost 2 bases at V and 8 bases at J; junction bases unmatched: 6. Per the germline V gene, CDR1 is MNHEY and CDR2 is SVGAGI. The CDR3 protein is CASSYTGQGSGYTF. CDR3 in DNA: TGTGCCAGCAGTTACACAGGACAGGGGTCAGGCTACACCTTC.

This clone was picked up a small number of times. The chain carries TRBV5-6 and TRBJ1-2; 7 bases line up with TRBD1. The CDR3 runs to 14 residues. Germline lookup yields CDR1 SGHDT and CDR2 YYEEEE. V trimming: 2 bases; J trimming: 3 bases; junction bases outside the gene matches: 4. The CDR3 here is CASSLTTGHYGYTF. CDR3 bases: TGTGCCAGCAGCTTAACGACAGGGCACTATGGCTACACCTTC.

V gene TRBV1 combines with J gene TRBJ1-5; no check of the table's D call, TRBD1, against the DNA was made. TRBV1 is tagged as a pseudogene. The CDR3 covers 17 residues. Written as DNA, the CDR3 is TGCACCAGCAGCCCCCAAACCGGACAGGGGAAGGTTCAGCCCCAGCATTTT. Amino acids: CTSSPQTGQGKVQPQHF.

Written as DNA, the CDR3 is TGTGCCAGCATTCCTAGACTAGCGGGGGGGTACACCGGGGAGCTGTTTTTT. Its translation: CASIPRLAGGYTGELFF. The chain uses TRBV27 and TRBJ2-2; 14 nucleotides agree with TRBD2. Germline V gene lookup returns CDR1 MNHEY and CDR2 SMNVEV (reference sequence). CDR3 size: 17 residues. V dropped 7 bases and J dropped 3; count of bases not matched to a gene: 7.

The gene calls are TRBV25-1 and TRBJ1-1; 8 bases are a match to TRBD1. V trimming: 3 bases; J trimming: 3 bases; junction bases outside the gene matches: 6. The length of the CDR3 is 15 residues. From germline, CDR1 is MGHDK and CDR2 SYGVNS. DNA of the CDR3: TGTGCCAGCAGTGACCCACAGGGGGTAGACACTGAAGCTTTCTTT. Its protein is CASSDPQGVDTEAFF.

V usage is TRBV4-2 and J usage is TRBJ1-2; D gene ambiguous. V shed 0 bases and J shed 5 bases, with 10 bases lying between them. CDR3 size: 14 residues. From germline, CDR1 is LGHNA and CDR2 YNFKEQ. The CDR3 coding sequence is TGTGCCAGCAGCCAAGAAGCGGTGGCTTATGGCTACACCTTC. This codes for CASSQEAVAYGYTF.

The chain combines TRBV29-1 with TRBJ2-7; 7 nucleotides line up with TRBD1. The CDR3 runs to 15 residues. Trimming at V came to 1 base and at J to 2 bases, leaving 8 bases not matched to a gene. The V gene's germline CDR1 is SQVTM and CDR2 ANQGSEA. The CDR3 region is CSVEAMGTDAYEQYF. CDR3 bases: TGCAGCGTTGAAGCCATGGGGACAGACGCCTACGAGCAGTACTTC.

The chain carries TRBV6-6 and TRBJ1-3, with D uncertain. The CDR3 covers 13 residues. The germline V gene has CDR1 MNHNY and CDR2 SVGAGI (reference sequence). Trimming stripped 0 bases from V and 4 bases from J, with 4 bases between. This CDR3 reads CASSYSKGNTIYF. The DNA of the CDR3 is TGTGCCAGCAGTTACTCTAAAGGAAACACCATATATTTT.

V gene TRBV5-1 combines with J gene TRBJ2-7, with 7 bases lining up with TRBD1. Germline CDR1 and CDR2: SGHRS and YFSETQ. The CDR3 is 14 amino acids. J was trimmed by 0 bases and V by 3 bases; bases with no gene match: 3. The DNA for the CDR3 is TGCGCCAGCAGCTCTACAGGGGACTCCTACGAGCAGTACTTC. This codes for CASSSTGDSYEQYF. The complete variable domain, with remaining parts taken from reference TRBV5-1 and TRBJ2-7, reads KAGVTQTPRYLIKTRGQQVTLSCSPISGHRSVSWYQQTPGQGLQFLFEYFSETQRNKGNFPGRFSGRQFSNSRSEMNVSTLELGDSALYLCASSSTGDSYEQYFGPGTRLTVT.

The CDR3 sequence: CASSQDLGTGSEKLFF. The CDR3 DNA reads as TGCGCCAGCAGCCAAGACCTCGGGACAGGGAGTGAAAAACTGTTTTTT. The chain combines TRBV4-3 with TRBJ1-4; 9 bases fit TRBD1. The V gene end was trimmed by 0 bases and the J gene end by 7 bases; junction bases not matched to a gene: 6. The CDR3 is made up of 16 amino acids. Germline lookup yields CDR1 LGHNA and CDR2 YSLEER.

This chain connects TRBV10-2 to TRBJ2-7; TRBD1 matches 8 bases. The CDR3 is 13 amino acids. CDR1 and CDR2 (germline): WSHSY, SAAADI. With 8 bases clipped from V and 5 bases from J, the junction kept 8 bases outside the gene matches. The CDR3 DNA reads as TGCGCCAGCCGACGGACAGGGACCGACGAGCAGTACTTC. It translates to CASRRTGTDEQYF.

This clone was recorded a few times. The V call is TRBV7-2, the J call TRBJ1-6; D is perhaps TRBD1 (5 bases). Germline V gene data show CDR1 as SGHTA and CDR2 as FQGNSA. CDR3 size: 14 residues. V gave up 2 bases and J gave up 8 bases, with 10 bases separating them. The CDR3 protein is CASSLLPRDSPLHF. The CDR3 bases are TGTGCCAGCAGCTTACTTCCCAGGGATTCACCCCTCCACTTT. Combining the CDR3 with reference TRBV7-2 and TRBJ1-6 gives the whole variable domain GAGVSQSPSNKVTEKGKDVELRCDPISGHTALYWYRQSLGQGLEFLIYFQGNSAPDKSGLPSDRFSAERTGGSVSTLTIQRTQQEDSAVYLCASSLLPRDSPLHFGNGTRLTVT.

The CDR3 here is CASSLAGVTYEQYF. The CDR3 bases are TGTGCCAGCAGCTTGGCAGGCGTTACCTACGAGCAGTACTTC. This chain uses TRBV11-2 with TRBJ2-7; D not certain. Germline CDR1 reads SGHAT; CDR2 reads FQNNGV. V dropped 3 bases and J dropped 2 bases, with 11 bases sitting between them. The CDR3 runs to 14 residues.

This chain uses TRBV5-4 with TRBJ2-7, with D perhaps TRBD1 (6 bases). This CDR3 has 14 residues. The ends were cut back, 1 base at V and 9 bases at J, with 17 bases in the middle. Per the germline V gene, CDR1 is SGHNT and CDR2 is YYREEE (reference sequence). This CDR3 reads CASSLTQGGSGQYF. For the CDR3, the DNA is TGTGCCAGCAGCTTGACACAGGGTGGAAGTGGGCAGTACTTC.

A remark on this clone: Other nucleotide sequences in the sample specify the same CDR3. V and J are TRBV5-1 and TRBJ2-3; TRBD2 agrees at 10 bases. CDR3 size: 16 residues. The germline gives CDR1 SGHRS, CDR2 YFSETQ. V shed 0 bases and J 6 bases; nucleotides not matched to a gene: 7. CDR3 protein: CASSLVLAGGSDTQYF. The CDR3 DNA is TGCGCCAGCAGCTTGGTATTAGCGGGGGGCTCGGATACGCAGTATTTT.